Listed below are T cell receptor beta chains from one sample, sequenced in a study of T cells in Graves' hyperthyroidism and ophthalmopathy. TCRdb reprocessed the multiplex PCR reads via MiXCR and lists one record per CDR3 protein. There are 560,000 or so distinct CDR3 sequences in the sample; roughly 46% occur only once, and about 7.8% lies in the top ten. The sequenced sample consisted of peripheral blood or thyroid tissue (not recorded which). These receptors were obtained from a woman aged 18-29 years with Graves' hyperthyroidism. Each CDR3 is given with its conserved first and last residue. A D gene is named only where the DNA matches it firmly. Rows may omit the clone size; those that give it use once, few, many or a size class.

J gene: TRBJ2-7; clone size: NA; D gene: TRBD2; V gene: TRBV7-8; CDR3 DNA: TGTGCCAGCAGCCATGAGGGGCCTAGCGGGTACGAGCAGTACTTC; CDR3 protein: CASSHEGPSGYEQYF
J gene: TRBJ2-5; clone size: NA; D gene: TRBD2; V gene: TRBV7-2; CDR3 DNA: TGTGCCAGCCTTGGGGGGGAGAGGGAGACCCAGTACTTC; CDR3 protein: CASLGGERETQYF
J gene: TRBJ2-2; clone size: many; D gene: NA; V gene: TRBV24-1; CDR3 DNA: TGTGCCACCCGACCCGATAACACCGGGGAGCTGTTTTTT; CDR3 protein: CATRPDNTGELFF
J gene: TRBJ2-3; clone size: NA; D gene: NA; V gene: TRBV9; CDR3 DNA: TGTGCCAGCAGCGTCGGTTTTAGACAGGCGGATACGCAGTATTTT; CDR3 protein: CASSVGFRQADTQYF
J gene: TRBJ1-2; clone size: few; D gene: NA; V gene: TRBV14; CDR3 DNA: TGTGCCAGCAGCCAAGAGGGCACGTATGGCTACACCTTC; CDR3 protein: CASSQEGTYGYTF
J gene: TRBJ2-3; clone size: NA; D gene: NA; V gene: TRBV24-1; CDR3 DNA: TGTGCCACCAGTGATCGAGGGAAAGATACGCAGTATTTT; CDR3 protein: CATSDRGKDTQYF
J gene: TRBJ2-2; clone size: many; D gene: TRBD1; V gene: TRBV6-5; CDR3 DNA: TGTGCCAGCAGTAAACAGGGGGACACCGGGGAGCTGTTTTTT; CDR3 protein: CASSKQGDTGELFF
J gene: TRBJ2-3; clone size: NA; D gene: NA; V gene: TRBV29-1; CDR3 DNA: TGCAGCGGCGCCCCAAATACGGATACGCAGTATTTT; CDR3 protein: CSGAPNTDTQYF
J gene: TRBJ2-2; clone size: NA; D gene: TRBD2; V gene: TRBV29-1; CDR3 DNA: TGCAGCGTTGTAAGGGTACTAGCGGGAGCCACCGGGGAGCTGTTTTTT; CDR3 protein: CSVVRVLAGATGELFF
J gene: TRBJ1-4; clone size: once; D gene: TRBD1; V gene: TRBV15; CDR3 DNA: TGTGCCACCAGCAAGCCCAGGACAGGGACTGAAAAACTGTTTTTT; CDR3 protein: CATSKPRTGTEKLFF
J gene: TRBJ1-5; clone size: NA; D gene: NA; V gene: TRBV7-2; CDR3 DNA: TGTGCCAGCAGCTCGTTTAGCGTCGATCAGCCCCAGCATTTT; CDR3 protein: CASSSFSVDQPQHF
J gene: TRBJ1-2; clone size: NA; D gene: NA; V gene: TRBV29-1; CDR3 DNA: TGCAGCTTAGCGTCCTCTAACTATGGCTACACCTTC; CDR3 protein: CSLASSNYGYTF
J gene: TRBJ1-5; clone size: NA; D gene: TRBD1; V gene: TRBV24-1; CDR3 DNA: TGTGCCACCAGTGATAACAGGGGTTATTCACCGAATCAGCCCCAGCATTTT; CDR3 protein: CATSDNRGYSPNQPQHF
J gene: TRBJ1-2; clone size: NA; D gene: NA; V gene: TRBV15; CDR3 DNA: TGTGCCACCAAGTTCGGTGGGAGGGCTTATTACTATGGCTACACCTTC; CDR3 protein: CATKFGGRAYYYGYTF
J gene: TRBJ2-7; clone size: few; D gene: NA; V gene: TRBV9; CDR3 DNA: TGTGCCAGCAGTTATTTGGCCAGGCGTTACGAGCAGTACTTC; CDR3 protein: CASSYLARRYEQYF
J gene: TRBJ1-2; clone size: NA; D gene: NA; V gene: TRBV20-1; CDR3 DNA: TGCAGTGCTAGAGCCATCACAGGGAACTATGGCTACACCTTC; CDR3 protein: CSARAITGNYGYTF
J gene: TRBJ1-1; clone size: NA; D gene: NA; V gene: TRBV25-1; CDR3 DNA: TGTGCCAGCAGGGAATCGAACACTGAAGCTTTCTTT; CDR3 protein: CASRESNTEAFF
J gene: TRBJ1-2; clone size: many; D gene: NA; V gene: TRBV9; CDR3 DNA: TGTGCCAGCAGCGTAGTAGGAGGGCAGTTGAAGGGCTACACCTTC; CDR3 protein: CASSVVGGQLKGYTF
J gene: TRBJ2-7; clone size: NA; D gene: TRBD2; V gene: TRBV5-1; CDR3 DNA: TGTGCCAGCAGCTTGGCCGGGCTAGCGGCGGAGTACGAGCAGTACTTC; CDR3 protein: CASSLAGLAAEYEQYF
J gene: TRBJ1-1; clone size: NA; D gene: TRBD1; V gene: TRBV5-4; CDR3 DNA: TGTGCCAGCAGCATGGACAGGGGGTCAGGGCGGAACACTGAAGCTTTCTTT; CDR3 protein: CASSMDRGSGRNTEAFF
J gene: TRBJ2-2; clone size: once; D gene: NA; V gene: TRBV10-3; CDR3 DNA: TGTGCCAGCAGTTACCCCCAAGTCACGAACACCGGGGAGCTGTTTTTT; CDR3 protein: CASSYPQVTNTGELFF
J gene: TRBJ1-3; clone size: few; D gene: TRBD1; V gene: TRBV19; CDR3 DNA: TGTGCCAGTAATACGGTACAGGGGAACACTGGAAACACCATATATTTT; CDR3 protein: CASNTVQGNTGNTIYF
J gene: TRBJ1-2; clone size: NA; D gene: NA; V gene: TRBV12-3/TRBV12-4; CDR3 DNA: TGTGCCAGCACCCTGGGGCAGACTGAGGGGGGCTACACCTTC; CDR3 protein: CASTLGQTEGGYTF
J gene: TRBJ1-6; clone size: NA; D gene: TRBD1; V gene: TRBV11-1; CDR3 DNA: TGTGCCAGCAGCCTCCGGGAGGACAGGGGTACACCCCTCCACTTT; CDR3 protein: CASSLREDRGTPLHF
J gene: TRBJ1-6; clone size: once; D gene: TRBD1; V gene: TRBV2; CDR3 DNA: TGTGCCAATCGCCGGGACAGGGGCAATTCACCCCTCCACTTT; CDR3 protein: CANRRDRGNSPLHF
J gene: TRBJ1-5; clone size: NA; D gene: TRBD1; V gene: TRBV15; CDR3 DNA: TGTGCCACCAGCAGAGAACGCACAGGGGGATTAAACAATCAGCCCCAGCATTTT; CDR3 protein: CATSRERTGGLNNQPQHF
J gene: TRBJ1-2; clone size: few; D gene: TRBD1; V gene: TRBV7-9; CDR3 DNA: TGTGCCAGCAGCCCCATCAGGGGGCGCGGCTATGGCTACACCTTC; CDR3 protein: CASSPIRGRGYGYTF
J gene: TRBJ1-2; clone size: NA; D gene: NA; V gene: TRBV10-2; CDR3 DNA: TGCGCCAGCAGTTGGGACACCGACCTTCTTTATGGCTACACCTTC; CDR3 protein: CASSWDTDLLYGYTF
J gene: TRBJ1-1; clone size: NA; D gene: NA; V gene: TRBV29-1; CDR3 DNA: TGCAGCGCCACCATGACAGGTGCGAACACTGAAGCTTTCTTT; CDR3 protein: CSATMTGANTEAFF
J gene: TRBJ1-1; clone size: NA; D gene: NA; V gene: TRBV7-9; CDR3 DNA: TGTGCCAGCAGCTTACTGAGTTCAGGGGCCACTGAAGCTTTCTTT; CDR3 protein: CASSLLSSGATEAFF
J gene: TRBJ2-5; clone size: NA; D gene: NA; V gene: TRBV7-9; CDR3 DNA: TGTGCCAGCAGCCAAGATCAACAGAGACAAGAGACCCAGTACTTC; CDR3 protein: CASSQDQQRQETQYF
J gene: TRBJ1-2; clone size: once; D gene: NA; V gene: TRBV25-1; CDR3 DNA: TGTGCCAGCAGTGAATATGGGCGGGGGGGATATGGCTACACCTTC; CDR3 protein: CASSEYGRGGYGYTF
J gene: TRBJ2-7; clone size: NA; D gene: NA; V gene: TRBV2; CDR3 DNA: TGTGCCAGCAGTAACGCAGGGTTGGACGAGCAGTACTTC; CDR3 protein: CASSNAGLDEQYF
J gene: TRBJ2-2; clone size: NA; D gene: TRBD2; V gene: TRBV7-2; CDR3 DNA: TGTGCCAGCAGCTTGGCGGCGGGAGTGGCCGGGGAGCTGTTTTTT; CDR3 protein: CASSLAAGVAGELFF
J gene: TRBJ2-6; clone size: many; D gene: NA; V gene: TRBV24-1; CDR3 DNA: TGTGCCACCTCTAGATCCGGGGCCGGGGCCAACGTCCTGACTTTC; CDR3 protein: CATSRSGAGANVLTF
J gene: TRBJ1-1; clone size: few; D gene: NA; V gene: TRBV7-8; CDR3 DNA: TGTGCCAGCAGCTTAGAGCTCGACCTTGGGGTGAACACTGAAGCTTTCTTT; CDR3 protein: CASSLELDLGVNTEAFF
J gene: TRBJ1-1; clone size: NA; D gene: NA; V gene: TRBV5-4; CDR3 DNA: TGTGCCAGCAGCTTGGGCCCAGGGAACACTGAAGCTTCCTTT; CDR3 protein: CASSLGPGNTEASF
J gene: TRBJ1-2; clone size: many; D gene: TRBD1; V gene: TRBV7-8; CDR3 DNA: TGTGCCAGCAGCCCAGACAGGGGGCATGGCTACACCTTC; CDR3 protein: CASSPDRGHGYTF
J gene: TRBJ1-1; clone size: NA; D gene: TRBD1; V gene: TRBV6-1; CDR3 DNA: TGTGCCAGCAGGAGCCTGACAGGGGGAGCTGAAGCTTTCTTT; CDR3 protein: CASRSLTGGAEAFF
J gene: TRBJ2-7; clone size: NA; D gene: NA; V gene: TRBV7-3; CDR3 DNA: TGCGCCAGCAGCCAAGTCCTCCTTCAGGGGGGATACGAGCAGTACTTC; CDR3 protein: CASSQVLLQGGYEQYF
J gene: TRBJ2-5; clone size: NA; D gene: NA; V gene: TRBV7-9; CDR3 DNA: TGTGCCAGCAGTAATATAGGGGGGCGCCGACCCCTCCAAGAGACCCAGTACTTC; CDR3 protein: CASSNIGGRRPLQETQYF
J gene: TRBJ1-2; clone size: NA; D gene: NA; V gene: TRBV9; CDR3 DNA: TGTGCCAGCAGCCCCACGACAGTTAACTATGGCTACACCTTC; CDR3 protein: CASSPTTVNYGYTF
J gene: TRBJ1-4; clone size: many; D gene: TRBD1; V gene: TRBV7-2; CDR3 DNA: TGTGCCAGCAGCTTCCTGACAGGGCAGGGGGAAAAACTGTTTTTT; CDR3 protein: CASSFLTGQGEKLFF
J gene: TRBJ2-6; clone size: NA; D gene: NA; V gene: TRBV15; CDR3 DNA: TGTGCCACCAGCAGTCGAGTTGGTTTGGAAGGGGCCAACGTCCTGACTTTC; CDR3 protein: CATSSRVGLEGANVLTF
J gene: TRBJ2-7; clone size: NA; D gene: TRBD1; V gene: TRBV2; CDR3 DNA: TGTGCCACCCGGGGACAGCCGAACTCCTACGAGCAGTACTTC; CDR3 protein: CATRGQPNSYEQYF
J gene: TRBJ1-1; clone size: NA; D gene: NA; V gene: TRBV14; CDR3 DNA: TGTGCCAGCAGCCACTGGGTGAGAAGTACTGAAGCTTTCTTT; CDR3 protein: CASSHWVRSTEAFF
J gene: TRBJ2-7; clone size: few; D gene: TRBD2; V gene: TRBV20-1; CDR3 DNA: TGCAGTGCAGGCGGGCTAGCGGGCCGGCGCAACTACGAGCAGTACTTC; CDR3 protein: CSAGGLAGRRNYEQYF